The 2 T cell receptor beta chains below all came from one sample that was sequenced in a study of siplizumab effects on memory and regulatory T cells (dated by TCRdb to about 2019). Receptor libraries were prepared by the immunoSEQ multiplex PCR assay. TCRdb's version of the immuneACCESS table is confined to in-frame rearrangements and falls short of the full clone set. An unresolved V gene accounts for under half of the shortfall where checked; the remainder is of unknown origin. The sample data list over 100,000 clones, and about 91% of these were observed just once. The ten top clones hold 0.75% of the sample. The sequencing sample was made of Tregs sorted from blood. These receptor sequences come from a human donor in good health.

The chain uses TRBV11-2 and TRBJ1-5; D is uncertain. Per the germline V gene, CDR1 is SGHAT and CDR2 is FQNNGV. This CDR3 region has 13 residues. Trimming removed 3 bases at V and 0 bases at J, with 3 bases between. CDR3 bases: TGTGCCAGCAGCTTTAATAGCAATCAGCCCCAGCATTTT. This gives the protein CASSFNSNQPQHF.

The V call is TRBV29-1, the J call TRBJ1-2; a possible D gene is TRBD1 (6 bases). The CDR3 length is 14 residues. In germline, CDR1 is SQVTM, CDR2 ANQGSEA. V lost 4 bases and J 4 bases, leaving 16 bases between the germline ends. In DNA form, the CDR3 reads TGCAGCGTTGTATTCGGACAGAGCTTCTATGGCTACACCTTC. Residues: CSVVFGQSFYGYTF. Full variable domain (remainder filled in from reference TRBV29-1 and TRBJ1-2): SAVISQKPSRDICQRGTSLTIQCQVDSQVTMMFWYRQQPGQSLTLIATANQGSEATYESGFVIDKFPISRPNLTFSTLTVSNMSPEDSSIYLCSVVFGQSFYGYTFGSGTRLTVV.